The 2 T cell receptor beta chains below were found in one sample sequenced in a study of CD8 T cells in Susac syndrome. RNA was extracted with the RNeasy kit, and a quantity of roughly 0.5 to 1 ug was reverse transcribed using random hexamers. Via MiXCR, TCRdb re-called the immunoSEQ multiplex PCR reads, giving one row per CDR3 protein. The sample consists of hundreds of thousands of distinct CDR3 sequences, about 93% of them appearing once. The sample taken for sequencing was CD4+ T cells from PBMCs. Every receptor here comes from a human donor with multiple sclerosis.

This chain uses TRBV7-2 with TRBJ2-7, with TRBD1 identical over 10 bases. From germline, CDR1 is SGHTA and CDR2 FQGNSA. After removal of 6 bases from V and 5 bases from J, the junction contained 7 bases not matched to a gene. The length of the CDR3 is 14 residues. In DNA form, the CDR3 reads TGTGCCAGCAGAGTACCGGGACAGGGGAACGAGCAGTACTTC. Its protein is CASRVPGQGNEQYF.

The chain carries TRBV6-4 and TRBJ1-2, with D maybe TRBD1 (5 bases). CDR1 and CDR2 from the germline V gene are MRHNA and SNTAGT. The ends were cut back, 4 bases at V and 7 bases at J, with 16 bases in the middle. This CDR3 has 14 amino acids. The CDR3 loop is CASSVERSRGGYTF. For the CDR3, the DNA is TGTGCCAGCAGTGTGGAGCGATCAAGGGGTGGCTACACCTTC.